Presented here are 25 T cell receptor beta chains from one specimen sequenced in a study of beta chain features in type 1 diabetes. General study points: People with Type 1 diabetes carried modestly yet significantly shorter TCRB CDR3s in all four CD4+ subsets.

These receptors' antigens are unknown. Expressed TCRB transcripts were sequenced after all isolated RNA was converted to cDNA. Sequencing used immunoSEQ multiplex PCR; TCRdb keeps in-frame clones, though not all of them. The top ten clones hold about 0.02% of a sample with under 300,000 clones, roughly 14% of them seen once. Sequenced input: naive CD4+ T cells from blood. The receptor set was obtained from a man aged 25-40 years with type 1 diabetes.

The V call is TRBV15, the J call TRBJ2-5; maybe TRBD2 (6 bases). The germline gives CDR1 LNHNV, CDR2 YYDKDF (reference sequence). This CDR3 contains 14 residues. Trimming took 3 bases from V and 6 from J, leaving 14 bases between them. CDR3 loop: CATSSGGIGKTQYF. CDR3 nucleotide sequence: TGTGCCACCAGCAGTGGGGGGATTGGGAAGACCCAGTACTTC.

The chain couples TRBV29-1 to TRBJ2-3, with 7 bases identical to TRBD1. CDR1 and CDR2 from the germline V gene are SQVTM and ANQGSEA. Losses at the gene ends were 5 bases for V and 2 bases for J; bases not matched to a gene: 7. This CDR3 has 14 residues. CDR3 in DNA: TGCAGCGTTCGAGAGGGGGCCGTCACAGATACGCAGTATTTT. It specifies CSVREGAVTDTQYF.

The J gene is TRBJ1-2, the V gene TRBV2; TRBD1 might be the D (6 bases). Per the germline V gene, CDR1 is SNHLY and CDR2 is FYNNEI. V was trimmed by 3 bases and J by 5 bases, leaving 13 bases between them. This CDR3 is 14 amino acids long. The CDR3 spells CASSDQGREYGYTF. CDR3 coding DNA: TGTGCCAGCAGTGACCAGGGGCGCGAGTATGGCTACACCTTC.

This clone came up a few times. This chain links TRBV7-9 with TRBJ2-7, with 12 bases that match TRBD2. V was pared by 5 bases and J by 5 bases, with 10 bases of the junction left unmatched. The CDR3 runs 16 residues. The V gene's germline CDR1 is SEHNR and CDR2 FQNEAQ (reference sequence). The CDR3 spells CASSTRLAGAWDEQYF. The CDR3 DNA is TGTGCCAGCAGCACCCGACTAGCGGGAGCCTGGGACGAGCAGTACTTC.

V gene TRBV5-1 combines with J gene TRBJ2-1; 8 bases agree with TRBD1. Trimming cost V 4 bases and J 3 bases; bases outside gene matches: 3. Germline CDR1 SGHRS, CDR2 YFSETQ. The CDR3 has 14 residues. The CDR3 DNA sequence: TGCGCCAGCAGCAAAGGACAGGGCTACAATGAGCAGTTCTTC. It yields the protein CASSKGQGYNEQFF.

V gene TRBV5-1 combines with J gene TRBJ2-2, with D possibly TRBD2 on 6 matching bases. Germline V gene data show CDR1 as SGHRS and CDR2 as YFSETQ. Trimming pared 1 base from V and 1 base from J, leaving 14 bases between. The CDR3 totals 17 residues. The CDR3 sequence is CASSLRAGTENTGELFF. DNA for the CDR3: TGCGCCAGCAGCTTGAGGGCCGGGACTGAGAACACCGGGGAGCTGTTTTTT.

The chain combines TRBV5-1 with TRBJ2-5, with D perhaps matching TRBD1 (6 bases). CDR1 and CDR2 from the germline V gene are SGHRS and YFSETQ. V was trimmed by 0 bases and J by 4 bases, leaving 7 bases between them. CDR3 length: 13 residues. DNA of the CDR3: TGCGCCAGCAGCTTGGGGGGGCCAGAGACCCAGTACTTC. This gives the protein CASSLGGPETQYF.

This clone has a handful of counts. J is TRBJ1-1 and V is TRBV29-1; 7 nucleotides align to TRBD1. There are 12 residues in the CDR3. Germline V CDR1 and CDR2: SQVTM, ANQGSEA. The J segment lost 5 bases and the V segment lost 7 bases, leaving 7 bases of the junction unmatched. Here the CDR3 reads CSDQGRGTEAFF. The CDR3, as DNA: TGCAGCGACCAGGGCAGGGGGACTGAAGCTTTCTTT.

J is TRBJ2-1 and V is TRBV5-5, with 8 bases lining up with TRBD2. After removal of 4 bases from V and 6 bases from J, the junction contained 3 bases not matched to a gene. CDR3 size: 13 residues. CDR1 is SGHKS and CDR2 is YYEKEE in the germline V gene (reference sequence). The CDR3 nucleotides read TGTGCCAGCAGCCTAGCGGGCTTCAATGAGCAGTTCTTC. Its protein product is CASSLAGFNEQFF.

This clone has only a few counts. This chain links TRBV7-2 with TRBJ2-5; perhaps TRBD2 as D (6 bases). CDR1 SGHTA and CDR2 FQGNSA come from the germline V gene. V dropped 2 bases and J dropped 4 bases, with 11 bases sitting between them. This CDR3 contains 14 residues. The CDR3 nucleotides read TGTGCCAGCAGCTTACCTGGGGGGTTAGAGACCCAGTACTTC. It codes for CASSLPGGLETQYF.

The J gene is TRBJ2-1, the V gene TRBV29-1; D might be TRBD2 (7 bases). V was shortened by 7 bases and J by 6 bases, with 16 bases between the two germline ends. The CDR3 has 13 residues. Germline loops: CDR1 SQVTM, CDR2 ANQGSEA. This CDR3 is CSARGGGRNEQFF. CDR3 bases: TGCAGCGCCAGGGGAGGGGGTCGCAATGAGCAGTTCTTC.

The sample holds a few counts of this clone. The V gene is TRBV5-4, the J gene TRBJ2-7, with TRBD1 matching over 7 bases. The CDR3 consists of 15 residues. V trimming: 3 bases; J trimming: 3 bases; junction bases outside the gene matches: 9. Germline-derived CDR1 and CDR2 are SGHNT and YYREEE (reference sequence). The DNA of the CDR3 is TGTGCCAGCAGCTCCCGACCGACAGGGATCTACGAGCAGTACTTC. Translated: CASSSRPTGIYEQYF.

The chain uses TRBV6-5 and TRBJ2-5, with TRBD2 identical over 7 bases. V was pared by 4 bases and J by 7 bases, with 9 bases of the junction left unmatched. CDR1 is MNHEY and CDR2 is SVGAGI in the germline V gene. This CDR3 has 14 residues. CDR3: CASSFVWGEGTQYF. The CDR3 bases are TGTGCCAGCAGTTTTGTGTGGGGGGAGGGGACCCAGTACTTC.

The chain couples TRBV6-5 to TRBJ2-7, with D perhaps matching TRBD2 (5 bases). Germline V lookup: CDR1 MNHEY, CDR2 SVGAGI. V shed 0 bases and J shed 7 bases, with 10 bases lying between them. The CDR3 covers 13 residues. CDR3 residues: CASSYSATTEQYF. CDR3 sequence (DNA): TGTGCCAGCAGTTACTCGGCGACTACTGAGCAGTACTTC.

This clone was detected a few times. The chain uses TRBV6-5 and TRBJ2-1, with D hard to call. The CDR3 is 14 amino acids. V was trimmed by 2 bases and J by 0 bases, leaving 5 bases between them. Germline V gene data show CDR1 as MNHEY and CDR2 as SVGAGI. The CDR3 is CASSYDSSYNEQFF. Here the CDR3 DNA reads TGTGCCAGCAGTTACGACTCCTCCTACAATGAGCAGTTCTTC.

This clone occurred a few times. The chain has TRBV7-9 and TRBJ1-5, with D unresolved. This CDR3 has 16 residues. V lost 8 bases and J 0 bases, leaving 17 bases between the germline ends. Looked up from germline, CDR1 is SEHNR and CDR2 is FQNEAQ (reference sequence). CDR3 amino acids: CASRSVHVYSNQPQHF. The DNA for the CDR3 is TGTGCCAGCCGCTCGGTCCATGTTTATAGCAATCAGCCCCAGCATTTT.

The chain's CDR3 is CASSSRDRGIYEQYF. The CDR3 DNA is TGTGCCAGCAGTAGCCGGGACAGGGGTATCTACGAGCAGTACTTC. The chain recombines TRBV6-5 with TRBJ2-7; TRBD1 agrees at 10 bases. Germline CDR1 MNHEY, CDR2 SVGAGI. V was pared by 5 bases and J by 3 bases, with 7 bases of the junction left unmatched. The CDR3 is 15 amino acids.

This sequence joins TRBV9 and TRBJ2-5; TRBD1 agrees at 12 bases. The CDR3 totals 17 residues. Losses at the gene ends were 2 bases for V and 1 base for J; bases not matched to a gene: 6. Germline V gene data show CDR1 as SGDLS and CDR2 as YYNGEE. The CDR3 coding sequence is TGTGCCAGCAGCGTGGGACAGGGGGCGAGGGGCCAAGAGACCCAGTACTTC. Translation: CASSVGQGARGQETQYF.

The CDR3 reads CASSRDSLAKNIQYF. CDR3 bases: TGTGCCAGCAGCCGGGACAGCCTAGCCAAAAACATTCAGTACTTC. The V call is TRBV11-2, the J call TRBJ2-4; 7 bases match TRBD1. In germline, CDR1 is SGHAT, CDR2 FQNNGV. The ends lost 5 bases at V and 0 bases at J; junction bases unmatched: 4. This CDR3 is 15 amino acids long.

This clone has more than one count but fewer than ten. The chain carries TRBV6-1 and TRBJ2-7, with 8 bases matching TRBD1. Per germline, CDR1 MNHNS and CDR2 SASEGT. With 3 bases clipped from V and 2 bases from J, the junction kept 3 bases outside the gene matches. The CDR3 is 14 residues long. Here the CDR3 DNA reads TGTGCCAGCAGTGAGGTCAGGGGGCCCTACGAGCAGTACTTC. Its translation: CASSEVRGPYEQYF.

The chain is built from TRBV5-1 and TRBJ1-2; TRBD1 matches at 7 bases. CDR3 length: 13 residues. Germline trimming cut 2 bases from V and 8 bases from J; bases unmatched to any gene: 6. Germline-derived CDR1 and CDR2 are SGHRS and YFSETQ. The CDR3 nucleotides are TGCGCCAGCAGCTTCGGACAGGTTACAGGCTACACCTTC. Translated, it gives CASSFGQVTGYTF.

This rearrangement joins TRBV7-2 to TRBJ2-7; 7 positions match TRBD1. Unmatched junction bases numbered 3, after V lost 5 bases and J lost 2 bases. CDR3 length: 13 residues. CDR1 SGHTA and CDR2 FQGNSA come from the germline V gene. This CDR3 is CASSRDRAYEQYF. The CDR3 nucleotides are TGTGCCAGCAGCCGGGACAGAGCCTACGAGCAGTACTTC.

This clone was observed a handful of times. The CDR3 sequence: CASSQPDRAGYTF. Here the CDR3 DNA reads TGCGCCAGCAGCCAACCGGACAGGGCTGGCTACACCTTC. The chain has TRBV4-1 and TRBJ1-2, with TRBD1 identical over 8 bases. The CDR3 is 13 amino acids. Per germline, CDR1 MGHRA and CDR2 YSYEKL. The trim removed 2 bases at V and 7 bases at J, leaving 3 bases unmatched.

The chain uses TRBV2 and TRBJ2-3; the D gene is possibly TRBD1 (6 bases). The germline V gene has CDR1 SNHLY and CDR2 FYNNEI. V was pared by 6 bases and J by 6 bases, with 19 bases between. This CDR3 contains 15 residues. In DNA form, the CDR3 reads TGTGCCAGCAGAGACACAGGGTGGTCGTCGGATACGCAGTATTTT. This encodes CASRDTGWSSDTQYF.

The J gene is TRBJ1-1, the V gene TRBV25-1, with D hard to call. V was trimmed by 4 bases and J by 6 bases, leaving 24 bases between them. CDR3 length: 17 amino acids. The germline V gene encodes CDR1 MGHDK and CDR2 SYGVNS. CDR3 nucleotide sequence: TGTGCCAGCAGTGGTTCCCCGATGAGGGCCGAGAGCCCTGAAGCTTTCTTT. As protein: CASSGSPMRAESPEAFF. The complete variable domain, with remaining parts taken from reference TRBV25-1 and TRBJ1-1, reads EADIYQTPRYLVIGTGKKITLECSQTMGHDKMYWYQQDPGMELHLIHYSYGVNSTEKGDLSSESTVSRIRTEHFPLTLESARPSHTSQYLCASSGSPMRAESPEAFFGQGTRLTVV.